Below are 14 T cell receptor beta chains sequenced from a single sample in a study of regulatory T cells in long-lasting Graves disease. Arm-PCR of CDR3 regions and iRepertoire HTBI primers were the basis on which TCR beta libraries were built. From the multiplex PCR reads, TCRdb called clonotypes with MiXCR, one entry per CDR3 protein. The data hold around 500,000 distinct CDR3 sequences, with more than 10% observed a single time. Specified time point: newly diagnosed GD, antithyroid drugs for less than 3 months. From PBMCs, RNA was extracted and then used to make the TCR library. The sample also formed part of further work on T cells in Graves' hyperthyroidism and ophthalmopathy.

The sequenced sample was peripheral blood mononuclear cells (PBMCs), obtained at new diagnosis, from a patient treated with antithyroid drugs. All receptors derive from a woman in her twenties or thirties with Graves disease.

In its sample, this clonotype was seen a few times. The rearrangement joins TRBV7-6 to TRBJ2-7; weak D call: TRBD2 (7 bases). From germline, CDR1 is SGHVS and CDR2 FNYEAQ. V lost 1 base to trimming and J lost 5 bases, with 15 bases between them. The CDR3 sequence is 15 residues long. The CDR3 sequence: CASSLEGGALHEQYF. The CDR3 bases are TGTGCCAGCAGCTTAGAGGGGGGGGCACTACACGAGCAGTACTTC. The variable domain in full, with the rest retrieved from reference TRBV7-6 and TRBJ2-7, is GAGVSQSPRYKVTKRGQDVALRCDPISGHVSLYWYRQALGQGPEFLTYFNYEAQQDKSGLPNDRFSAERPEGSISTLTIQRTEQRDSAMYRCASSLEGGALHEQYFGPGTRLTVT.

This clonotype was picked up a small number of times. The chain carries TRBV15 and TRBJ1-2; 9 positions agree with TRBD1. This CDR3 has 16 residues. V was pared by 0 bases and J by 5 bases, with 7 bases of the junction left unmatched. Germline values: CDR1 LNHNV, CDR2 YYDKDF (reference sequence). The CDR3: CATSRERDREWYGYTF. The CDR3 DNA follows: TGTGCCACCAGCAGAGAAAGGGACAGGGAATGGTATGGCTACACCTTC.

This chain's CDR3 is CSAEDDGLSYNEQFF. In nucleotides, the CDR3 is TGCAGTGCCGAGGACGACGGCCTCTCCTACAATGAGCAGTTCTTC. The genes are TRBV20-1 and TRBJ2-1; D not certain. With 6 bases removed from V and 0 bases from J, the gap between germline ends came to 15 bases. Looked up from germline, CDR1 is DFQATT and CDR2 is SNEGSKA (reference sequence). This CDR3 contains 15 residues.

This clonotype was counted only a few times. CDR3 nucleotides: TGTGCCAGCAGCTTGGGGCTGGACCAAGTTGGAGCCGAGCAGTACTTC. Translating gives CASSLGLDQVGAEQYF. This sequence joins TRBV7-9 and TRBJ2-7, with D perhaps matching TRBD1 (5 bases). The CDR3 is made up of 16 amino acids. V was shortened by 3 bases and J by 6 bases, with 21 bases between the two germline ends. Germline assignment: CDR1 SEHNR and CDR2 FQNEAQ (reference sequence).

In DNA, the CDR3 is TGCAGCGTTGAACGGGAAGCGGGTCAGCCCCAGCATTTT. Translating gives CSVEREAGQPQHF. The chain employs TRBV29-1 and TRBJ1-5; D call uncertain. CDR3 length: 13 amino acids. Per germline, CDR1 SQVTM and CDR2 ANQGSEA. The V and J ends lost 2 bases and 6 bases respectively, with 11 bases between them.

This clonotype appeared many times. This chain links TRBV11-2 with TRBJ2-2, with 7 positions matching TRBD1. CDR1 SGHAT and CDR2 FQNNGV come from the germline V gene. The CDR3 covers 16 residues. J lost 5 bases, V lost 5 bases, and 11 bases had no gene match. The CDR3 nucleotides are TGTGCCAGCAGCCCCCTCCGACAGGGTATAACCGGGGAGCTGTTTTTT. This translates into CASSPLRQGITGELFF.

This clonotype has a count of ten or more. The CDR3 region is CASNRGQGYEQYF. The CDR3 bases are TGTGCCAGCAATCGGGGACAGGGTTACGAGCAGTACTTC. The chain joins TRBV19 to TRBJ2-7; 9 bases agree with TRBD1. The CDR3 totals 13 residues. Trimming cost V 9 bases and J 4 bases; bases outside gene matches: 7. Germline CDR1 reads LNHDA; CDR2 reads SQIVND (reference sequence). Full variable domain (remainder filled in from reference TRBV19 and TRBJ2-7): DGGITQSPKYLFRKEGQNVTLSCEQNLNHDAMYWYRQDPGQGLRLIYYSQIVNDFQKGDIAEGYSVSREKKESFPLTVTSAQKNPTAFYLCASNRGQGYEQYFGPGTRLTVT.

The CDR3: CASSSILAGSSYNEQFF. In DNA, the CDR3 is TGTGCCAGCAGTTCGATACTAGCGGGGAGCTCCTACAATGAGCAGTTCTTC. The chain has TRBV28 and TRBJ2-1; 10 positions match TRBD2. The CDR3 extends over 17 amino acids. With V trimmed by 4 bases and J by 0 bases, 6 bases remained unmatched. CDR1 MDHEN and CDR2 SYDVKM come from the germline V gene.

J is TRBJ1-4 and V is TRBV20-1; D not certain. Trimming pared 1 base from V and 5 bases from J, leaving 11 bases between. CDR1 DFQATT and CDR2 SNEGSKA come from the germline V gene (reference sequence). This CDR3 spans 14 amino acids. CDR3 sequence: CSARAGRVNEKLFF. The CDR3 DNA reads as TGCAGTGCTAGAGCCGGGCGAGTAAATGAAAAACTGTTTTTT.

This clonotype was counted many times. V and J are TRBV2 and TRBJ1-4, with 8 bases fitting TRBD1. The V gene end was trimmed by 0 bases and the J gene end by 7 bases; junction bases not matched to a gene: 4. Germline CDR1 reads SNHLY; CDR2 reads FYNNEI. The CDR3 contains 15 residues. CDR3 nucleotides: TGTGCCAGCAGTGAAGCGCAGGGGGCCGGTGAAAAACTGTTTTTT. As protein: CASSEAQGAGEKLFF.

This clonotype was found many times. This chain uses TRBV6-5 with TRBJ1-2; possible D gene TRBD1, 6 bases. This CDR3 spans 16 amino acids. From germline, CDR1 is MNHEY and CDR2 SVGAGI. Between the trimmed V and J ends, which lost 2 bases and 6 bases, there was a span of 19 bases. The CDR3 DNA reads as TGTGCCAGCAGTTACGCCTCCCGGGGGCCGTGGAATGGCTACACCTTC. Residues: CASSYASRGPWNGYTF.

This clonotype was counted at least ten times. The rearrangement uses TRBV12-3 or TRBV12-4 and TRBJ2-7; 9 nucleotides line up with TRBD2. The J segment lost 2 bases and the V segment lost 2 bases, leaving 4 bases of the junction unmatched. The CDR3 length is 15 residues. CDR3 sequence reads: CASSLFGTSTYEQYF. CDR3 coding DNA: TGTGCCAGCAGTTTATTCGGGACTAGCACCTACGAGCAGTACTTC.

This clonotype was counted many times. V and J are TRBV6-2 or TRBV6-3 and TRBJ2-1; 11 bases agree with TRBD1. CDR1 and CDR2 from the germline V gene are MNHEY and SVGEGT. V was pared by 4 bases and J by 4 bases, with 3 bases of the junction left unmatched. The CDR3 contains 15 residues. The CDR3 DNA is TGTGCCAGCAGTTCGGACAGGGGGCGTTACAATGAGCAGTTCTTC. Translated: CASSSDRGRYNEQFF.

This clonotype was counted only a few times. J is TRBJ2-1 and V is TRBV6-9, with D tentatively TRBD1 (6 bases). Germline V gene data show CDR1 as MNHGY and CDR2 as SVAAGI. Trimming shortened V by 3 bases and J by 0 bases, and 15 bases separated the two germline ends. This CDR3 spans 17 amino acids. DNA of the CDR3: TGTGCCAGCAGTTACCACCTCCGGGACATCTCCTACAATGAGCAGTTCTTC. Amino acid sequence: CASSYHLRDISYNEQFF.